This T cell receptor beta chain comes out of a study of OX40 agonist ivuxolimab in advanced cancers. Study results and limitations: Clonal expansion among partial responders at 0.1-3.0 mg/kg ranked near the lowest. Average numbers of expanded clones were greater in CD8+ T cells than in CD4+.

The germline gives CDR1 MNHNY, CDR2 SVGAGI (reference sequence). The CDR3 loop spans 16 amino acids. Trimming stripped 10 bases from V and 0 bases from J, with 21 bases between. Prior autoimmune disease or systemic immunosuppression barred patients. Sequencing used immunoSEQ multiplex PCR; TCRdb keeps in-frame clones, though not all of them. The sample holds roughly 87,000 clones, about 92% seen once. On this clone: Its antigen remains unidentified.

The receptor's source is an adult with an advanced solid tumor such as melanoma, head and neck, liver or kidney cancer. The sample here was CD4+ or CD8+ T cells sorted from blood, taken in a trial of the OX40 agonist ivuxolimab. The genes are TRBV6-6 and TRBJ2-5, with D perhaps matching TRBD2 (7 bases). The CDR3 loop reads CATEGGRRGYQETQYF. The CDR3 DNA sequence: TGTGCCACTGAAGGGGGTAGGCGGGGGTACCAAGAGACCCAGTACTTC.